The clone carrying this TCR beta chain has a single count. Its antigen is unidentified. The data were taken from a study of a mutant IDH1 vaccine in newly diagnosed glioma. This sample's time point: week 35, safety follow-up. Vaccination comprised doses that each held 300 ug of mutant IDH1 20-mer peptide, plus topical imiquimod. The patients were given eight vaccinations, one each in weeks 1, 3, 5, 7, 11, 15, 19 and 23. The CDR3 has 14 amino acids. Germline CDR1 reads PRHDT; CDR2 reads FYEKMQ (reference sequence). Trimming took 4 bases from V and 7 from J, leaving 16 bases between them. The data were produced by immunoSEQ multiplex PCR, yet TCRdb's version contains in-frame clones alone and is incomplete. The sample consists of approximately 66,000 clones, 84% of them appearing once.

The rearrangement links TRBV13 to TRBJ1-2; perhaps TRBD1 as D (6 bases). This material consisted of PBMCs, taken from a glioma patient whose treatment included an IDH1 peptide vaccine. The sequence was obtained from a man aged 25 to 45 with glioma. The CDR3 reads CASSSRDTRAGYTF. In nucleotides, the CDR3 is TGTGCCAGCAGCTCCAGGGACACCCGCGCTGGCTACACCTTC. Variable domain in full (rest from reference TRBV13 and TRBJ1-2): AAGVIQSPRHLIKEKRETATLKCYPIPRHDTVYWYQQGPGQDPQFLISFYEKMQSDKGSIPDRFSAQQFSDYHSELNMSSLELGDSALYFCASSSRDTRAGYTFGSGTRLTVV.